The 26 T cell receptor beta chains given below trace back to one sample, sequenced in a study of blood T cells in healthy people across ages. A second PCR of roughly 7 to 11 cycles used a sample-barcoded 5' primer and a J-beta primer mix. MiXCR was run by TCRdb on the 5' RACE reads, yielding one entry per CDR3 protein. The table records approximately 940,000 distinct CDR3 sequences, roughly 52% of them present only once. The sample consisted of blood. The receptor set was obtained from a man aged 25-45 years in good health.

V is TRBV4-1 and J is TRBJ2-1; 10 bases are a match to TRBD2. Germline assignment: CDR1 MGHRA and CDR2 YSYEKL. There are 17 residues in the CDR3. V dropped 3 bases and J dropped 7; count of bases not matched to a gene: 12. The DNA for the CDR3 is TGCGCCAGCAGCCATGCCCTTGTAGCGGGGGGCCGGAATGAGCAGTTCTTC. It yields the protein CASSHALVAGGRNEQFF.

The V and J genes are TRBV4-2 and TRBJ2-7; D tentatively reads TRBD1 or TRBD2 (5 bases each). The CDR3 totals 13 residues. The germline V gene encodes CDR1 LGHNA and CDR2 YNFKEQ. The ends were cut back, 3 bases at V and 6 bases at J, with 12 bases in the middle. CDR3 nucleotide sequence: TGTGCCAGCAGCCAGGGTGGGGGTTCCGAGCAGTACTTC. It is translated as CASSQGGGSEQYF.

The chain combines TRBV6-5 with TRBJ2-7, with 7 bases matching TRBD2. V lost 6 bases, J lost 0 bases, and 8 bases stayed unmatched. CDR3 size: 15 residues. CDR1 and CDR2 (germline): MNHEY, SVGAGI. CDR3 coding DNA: TGTGCCAGCAGGCGGCCCAGCGGGACCTCCTACGAGCAGTACTTC. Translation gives CASRRPSGTSYEQYF.

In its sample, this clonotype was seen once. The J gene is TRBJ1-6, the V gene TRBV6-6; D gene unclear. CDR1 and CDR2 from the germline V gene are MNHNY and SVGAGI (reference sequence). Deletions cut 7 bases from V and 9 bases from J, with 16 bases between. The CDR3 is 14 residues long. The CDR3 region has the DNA TGTGCCAGCACCACTAGCGGGGAGGGTTCACCCCTCCACTTT. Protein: CASTTSGEGSPLHF.

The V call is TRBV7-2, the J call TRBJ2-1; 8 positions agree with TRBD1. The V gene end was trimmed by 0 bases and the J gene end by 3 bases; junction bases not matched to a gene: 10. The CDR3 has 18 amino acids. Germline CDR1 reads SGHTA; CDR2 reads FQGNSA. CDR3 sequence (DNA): TGTGCCAGCAGCTTAGCCCACACAAGACAGGGGTACTACAATGAGCAGTTCTTC. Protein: CASSLAHTRQGYYNEQFF.

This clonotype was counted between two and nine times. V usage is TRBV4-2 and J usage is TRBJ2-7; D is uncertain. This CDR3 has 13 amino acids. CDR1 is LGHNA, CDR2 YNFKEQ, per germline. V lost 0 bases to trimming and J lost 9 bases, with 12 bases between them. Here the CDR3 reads CASSQDIGFGQYF. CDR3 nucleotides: TGTGCCAGCAGCCAAGATATTGGATTCGGGCAGTACTTC.

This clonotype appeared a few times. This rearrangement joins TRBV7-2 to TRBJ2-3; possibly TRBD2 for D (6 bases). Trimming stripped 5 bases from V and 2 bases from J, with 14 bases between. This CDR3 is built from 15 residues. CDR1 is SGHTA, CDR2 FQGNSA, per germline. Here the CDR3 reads CASSPLRGVTDTQYF. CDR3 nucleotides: TGTGCCAGCAGCCCACTGCGCGGGGTCACAGATACGCAGTATTTT.

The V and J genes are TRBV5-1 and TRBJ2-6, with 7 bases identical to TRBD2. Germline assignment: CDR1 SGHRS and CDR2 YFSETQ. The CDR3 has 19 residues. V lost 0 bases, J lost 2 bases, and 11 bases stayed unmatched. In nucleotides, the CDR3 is TGCGCCAGCAGCTTGGTGTCGGGGGGTCTGAGTGCTGGGGCCAACGTCCTGACTTTC. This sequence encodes CASSLVSGGLSAGANVLTF.

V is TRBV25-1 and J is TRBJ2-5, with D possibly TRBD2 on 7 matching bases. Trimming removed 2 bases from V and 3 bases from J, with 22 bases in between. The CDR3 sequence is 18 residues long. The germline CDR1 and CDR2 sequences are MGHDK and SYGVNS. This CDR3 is CASSEMGGGAKKEETQYF. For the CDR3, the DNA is TGTGCCAGCAGTGAAATGGGTGGGGGGGCTAAAAAAGAAGAGACCCAGTACTTC.

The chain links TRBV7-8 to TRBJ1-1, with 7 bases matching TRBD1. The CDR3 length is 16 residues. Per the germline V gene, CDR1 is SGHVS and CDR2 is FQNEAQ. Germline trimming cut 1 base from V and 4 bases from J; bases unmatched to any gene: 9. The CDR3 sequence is CASSLVTGWVGTEAFF. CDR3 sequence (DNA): TGTGCCAGCAGCTTAGTGACAGGGTGGGTTGGCACTGAAGCTTTCTTT.

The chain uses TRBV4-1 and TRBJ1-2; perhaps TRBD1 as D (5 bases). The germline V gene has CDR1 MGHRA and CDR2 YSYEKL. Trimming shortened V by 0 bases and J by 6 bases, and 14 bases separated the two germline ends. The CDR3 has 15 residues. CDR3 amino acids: CASSQEIGARDGYTF. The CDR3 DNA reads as TGCGCCAGCAGCCAAGAAATCGGGGCACGAGATGGCTACACCTTC.

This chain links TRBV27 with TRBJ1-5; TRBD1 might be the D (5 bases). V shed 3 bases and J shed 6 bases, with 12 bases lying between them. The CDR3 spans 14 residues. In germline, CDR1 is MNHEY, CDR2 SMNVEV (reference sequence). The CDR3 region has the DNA TGTGCCAGCAGTTTGCAAGGACAACTTCAGCCCCAGCATTTT. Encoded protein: CASSLQGQLQPQHF.

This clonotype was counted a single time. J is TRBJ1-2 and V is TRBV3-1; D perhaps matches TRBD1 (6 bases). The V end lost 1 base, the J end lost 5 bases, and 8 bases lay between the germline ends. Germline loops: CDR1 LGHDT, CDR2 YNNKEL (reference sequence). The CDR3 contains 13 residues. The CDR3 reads CASSQVRGYGYTF. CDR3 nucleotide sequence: TGTGCCAGCAGCCAAGTTAGGGGGTATGGCTACACCTTC.

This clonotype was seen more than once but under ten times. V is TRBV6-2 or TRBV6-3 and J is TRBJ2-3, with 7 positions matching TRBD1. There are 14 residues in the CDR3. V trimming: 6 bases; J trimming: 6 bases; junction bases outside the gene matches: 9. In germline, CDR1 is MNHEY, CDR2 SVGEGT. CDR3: CASSRNRGGDTQYF. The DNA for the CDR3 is TGTGCCAGCAGCCGCAACAGGGGTGGGGATACGCAGTATTTT.

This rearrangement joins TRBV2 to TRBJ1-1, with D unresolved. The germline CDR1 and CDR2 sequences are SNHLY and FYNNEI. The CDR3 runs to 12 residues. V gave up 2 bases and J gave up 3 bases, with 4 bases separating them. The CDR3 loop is CASSERDTEAFF. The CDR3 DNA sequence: TGTGCCAGCAGTGAAAGGGACACTGAAGCTTTCTTT.

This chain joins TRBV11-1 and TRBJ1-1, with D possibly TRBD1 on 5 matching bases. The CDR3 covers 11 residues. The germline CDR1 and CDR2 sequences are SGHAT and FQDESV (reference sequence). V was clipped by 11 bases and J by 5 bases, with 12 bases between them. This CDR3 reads CASGEYTEAFF. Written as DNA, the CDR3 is TGTGCCTCGGGGGAGTATACTGAAGCTTTCTTT.

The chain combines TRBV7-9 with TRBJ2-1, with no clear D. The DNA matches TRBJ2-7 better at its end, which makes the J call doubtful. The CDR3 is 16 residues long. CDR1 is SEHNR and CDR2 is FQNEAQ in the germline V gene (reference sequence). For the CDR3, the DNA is TGTGCCAGCAGCTCCCCTTACAAAGCCGTACTACGCGAGCAGTACTTC. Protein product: CASSSPYKAVLREQYF.

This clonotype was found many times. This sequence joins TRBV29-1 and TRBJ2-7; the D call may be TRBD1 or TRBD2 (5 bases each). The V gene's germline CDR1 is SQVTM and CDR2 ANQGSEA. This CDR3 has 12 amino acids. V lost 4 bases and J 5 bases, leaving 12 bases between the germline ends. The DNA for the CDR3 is TGCAGCGTTGGGTTGGGGGTCCACGAGCAGTACTTC. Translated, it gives CSVGLGVHEQYF.

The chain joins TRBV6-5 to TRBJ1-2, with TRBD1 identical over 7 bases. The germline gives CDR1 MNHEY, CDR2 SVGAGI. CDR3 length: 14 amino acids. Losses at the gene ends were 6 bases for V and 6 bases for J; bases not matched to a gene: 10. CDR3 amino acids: CASSTGTASHGYTF. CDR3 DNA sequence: TGTGCCAGCAGCACCGGGACAGCGTCCCATGGCTACACCTTC.

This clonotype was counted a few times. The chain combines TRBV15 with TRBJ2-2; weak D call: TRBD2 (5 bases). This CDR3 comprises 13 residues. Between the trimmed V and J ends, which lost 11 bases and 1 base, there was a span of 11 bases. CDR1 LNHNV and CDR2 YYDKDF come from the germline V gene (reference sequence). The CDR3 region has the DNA TGTGCCCCCACACGGGGGAACACCGGGGAGCTGTTTTTT. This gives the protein CAPTRGNTGELFF.

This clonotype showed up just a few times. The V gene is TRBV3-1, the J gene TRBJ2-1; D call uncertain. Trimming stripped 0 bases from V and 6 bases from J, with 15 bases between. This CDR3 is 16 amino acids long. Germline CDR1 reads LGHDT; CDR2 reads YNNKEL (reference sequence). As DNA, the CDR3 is TGTGCCAGCAGCCAAGAAATGTCCACGTTCTCCAATGAGCAGTTCTTC. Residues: CASSQEMSTFSNEQFF.

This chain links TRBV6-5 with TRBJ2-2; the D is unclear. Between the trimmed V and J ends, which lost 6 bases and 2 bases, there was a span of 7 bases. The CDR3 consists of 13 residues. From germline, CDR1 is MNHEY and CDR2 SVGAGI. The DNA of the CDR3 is TGTGCCAGCAGGGAAATCAACACCGGGGAGCTGTTTTTT. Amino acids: CASREINTGELFF.

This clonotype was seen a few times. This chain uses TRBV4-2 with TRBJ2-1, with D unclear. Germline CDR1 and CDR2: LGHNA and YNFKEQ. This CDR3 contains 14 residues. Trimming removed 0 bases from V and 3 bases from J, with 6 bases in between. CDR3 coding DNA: TGTGCCAGCAGCCAAGAGGGTTACTACAATGAGCAGTTCTTC. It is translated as CASSQEGYYNEQFF.

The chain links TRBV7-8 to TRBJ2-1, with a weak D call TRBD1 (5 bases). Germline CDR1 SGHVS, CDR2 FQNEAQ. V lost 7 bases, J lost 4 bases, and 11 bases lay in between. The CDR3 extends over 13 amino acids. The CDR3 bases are TGTGCCAGCACCCAAGGGGATTACAATGAGCAGTTCTTC. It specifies CASTQGDYNEQFF. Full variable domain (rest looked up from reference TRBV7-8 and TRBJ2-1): GAGVSQSPRYKVAKRGQDVALRCDPISGHVSLFWYQQALGQGPEFLTYFQNEAQLDKSGLPSDRFFAERPEGSVSTLKIQRTQQEDSAVYLCASTQGDYNEQFFGPGTRLTVL.

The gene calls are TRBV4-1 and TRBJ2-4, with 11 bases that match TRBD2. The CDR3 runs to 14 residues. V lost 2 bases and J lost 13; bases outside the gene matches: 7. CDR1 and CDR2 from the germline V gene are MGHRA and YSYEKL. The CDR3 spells CASSQLTSGAEQYF. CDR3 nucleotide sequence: TGCGCCAGCAGCCAACTGACTAGCGGGGCGGAGCAGTACTTC.

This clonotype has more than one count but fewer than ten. The CDR3: CASSQDSRGDYYGYTF. In DNA, the CDR3 is TGCGCCAGCAGCCAAGATTCAAGGGGCGATTACTATGGCTACACCTTC. The rearrangement joins TRBV4-1 to TRBJ1-2; D perhaps matches TRBD1 (5 bases). Germline CDR1 MGHRA, CDR2 YSYEKL. The CDR3 has 16 amino acids. V lost 0 bases and J 3 bases, leaving 14 bases between the germline ends.